The clone carrying this TCR beta chain was found a few times. Its cognate antigen is unknown. Using RNA transcripts as the source, TCR beta CDR3 regions were amplified. First-round RT-PCR targeting the TCR CDR3 was performed with the HTBI primer set. MiXCR, run by TCRdb on the multiplex PCR reads, gives a single entry per CDR3 protein. The sample gives more than 500,000 distinct CDR3 sequences, 35% to 50% of which show up once; about 45% is in the top ten. This sample was taken from a study of T cells in Graves' hyperthyroidism and ophthalmopathy. General study results and limits: The blood repertoire included most of the expanded thyroid clonotypes above 0.001. Ophthalmopathy cases were set apart from stable hyperthyroidism by a 13 V-J model.

The study excluded patients with uncontrolled infection, other autoimmune disease, pregnancy or lactation. Diagnosis rested on symptoms, serum thyroxine and TRAb, thyroid ultrasound, and orbital computed tomography. V was trimmed by 0 bases and J by 4 bases, leaving 13 bases between them. The CDR3 covers 15 residues. The V gene's germline CDR1 is ENHRY and CDR2 SYGVKD. This receptor was obtained from an adult woman with Graves' disease, either hyperthyroidism or ophthalmopathy (not recorded which). The chain joins TRBV10-3 to TRBJ2-7; D is unresolved. The sequencing input was peripheral blood or thyroid tissue (not recorded which). The CDR3 DNA reads TGTGCCATCAGTGAGTCGCTGGGAACAGTGTACGAGCAGTACTTC. The encoded protein is CAISESLGTVYEQYF.